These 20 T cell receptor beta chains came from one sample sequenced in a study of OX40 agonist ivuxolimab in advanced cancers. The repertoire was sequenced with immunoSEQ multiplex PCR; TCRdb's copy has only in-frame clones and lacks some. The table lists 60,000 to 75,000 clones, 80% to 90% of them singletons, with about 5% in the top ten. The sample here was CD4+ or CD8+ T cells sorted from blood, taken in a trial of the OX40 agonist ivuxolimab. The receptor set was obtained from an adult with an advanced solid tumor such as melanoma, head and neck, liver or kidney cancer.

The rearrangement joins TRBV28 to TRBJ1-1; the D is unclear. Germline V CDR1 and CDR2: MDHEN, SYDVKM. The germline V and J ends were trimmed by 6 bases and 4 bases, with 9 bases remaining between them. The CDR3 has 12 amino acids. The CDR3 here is CASSRWGTEAFF. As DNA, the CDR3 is TGTGCCAGCAGCCGGTGGGGCACTGAAGCTTTCTTT.

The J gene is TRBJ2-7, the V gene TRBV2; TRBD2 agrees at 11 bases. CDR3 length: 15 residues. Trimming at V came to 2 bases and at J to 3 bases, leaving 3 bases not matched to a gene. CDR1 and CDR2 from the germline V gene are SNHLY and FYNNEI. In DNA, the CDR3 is TGTGCCAGCAGTGAATCTAGCGGGAGGTTCTACGAGCAGTACTTC. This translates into CASSESSGRFYEQYF.

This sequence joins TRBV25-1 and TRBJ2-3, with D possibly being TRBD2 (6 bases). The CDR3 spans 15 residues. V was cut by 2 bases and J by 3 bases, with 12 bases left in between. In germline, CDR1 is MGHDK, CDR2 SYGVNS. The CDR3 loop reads CASSELGRETDTQYF. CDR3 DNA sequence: TGTGCCAGCAGTGAACTCGGGCGGGAAACAGATACGCAGTATTTT.

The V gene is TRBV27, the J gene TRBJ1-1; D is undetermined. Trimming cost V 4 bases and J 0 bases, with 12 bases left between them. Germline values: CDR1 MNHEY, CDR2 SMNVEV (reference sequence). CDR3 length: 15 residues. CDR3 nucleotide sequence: TGTGCCAGCAGTTCCTACCCAGGCTTGAACACTGAAGCTTTCTTT. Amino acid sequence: CASSSYPGLNTEAFF.

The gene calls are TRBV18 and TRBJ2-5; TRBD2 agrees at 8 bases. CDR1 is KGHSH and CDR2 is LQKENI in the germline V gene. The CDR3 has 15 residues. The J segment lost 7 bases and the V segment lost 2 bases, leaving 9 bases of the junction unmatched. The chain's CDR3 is CASSPAGRDQGTQYF. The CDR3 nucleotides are TGTGCCAGCTCACCAGCCGGGAGGGACCAGGGGACCCAGTACTTC.

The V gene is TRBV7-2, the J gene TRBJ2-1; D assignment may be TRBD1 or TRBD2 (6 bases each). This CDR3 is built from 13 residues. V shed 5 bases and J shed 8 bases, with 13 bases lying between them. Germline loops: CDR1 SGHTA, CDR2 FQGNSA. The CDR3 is CASSGQTSDEQFF. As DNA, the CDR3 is TGTGCCAGCAGCGGACAGACTAGTGATGAGCAGTTCTTC.

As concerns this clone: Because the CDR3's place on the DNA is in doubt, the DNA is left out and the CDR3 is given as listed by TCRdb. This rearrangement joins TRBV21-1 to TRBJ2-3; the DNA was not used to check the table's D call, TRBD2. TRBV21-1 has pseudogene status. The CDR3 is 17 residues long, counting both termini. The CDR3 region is CASSKEVVAGGTDTQYF.

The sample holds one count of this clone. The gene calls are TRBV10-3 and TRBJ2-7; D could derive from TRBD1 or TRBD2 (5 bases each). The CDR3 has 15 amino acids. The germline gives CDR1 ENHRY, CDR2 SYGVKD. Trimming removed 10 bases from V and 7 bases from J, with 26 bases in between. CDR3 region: CASHEARGPYREQYF. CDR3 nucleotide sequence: TGTGCCAGTCACGAAGCTAGGGGACCGTACAGGGAGCAGTACTTC.

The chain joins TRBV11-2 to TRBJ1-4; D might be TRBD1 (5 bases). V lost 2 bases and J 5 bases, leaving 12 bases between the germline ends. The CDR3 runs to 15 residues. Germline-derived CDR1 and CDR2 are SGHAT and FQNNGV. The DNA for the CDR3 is TGTGCCAGCAGCTTAAGGGGCCCATCGAATGAAAAACTGTTTTTT. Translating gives CASSLRGPSNEKLFF.

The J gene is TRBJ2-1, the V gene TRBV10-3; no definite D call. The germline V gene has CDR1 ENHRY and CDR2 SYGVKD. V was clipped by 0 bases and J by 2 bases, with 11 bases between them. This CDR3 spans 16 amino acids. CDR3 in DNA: TGTGCCATCAGTGAGTCGAAACGAGGCGCCTACAATGAGCAGTTCTTC. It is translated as CAISESKRGAYNEQFF.

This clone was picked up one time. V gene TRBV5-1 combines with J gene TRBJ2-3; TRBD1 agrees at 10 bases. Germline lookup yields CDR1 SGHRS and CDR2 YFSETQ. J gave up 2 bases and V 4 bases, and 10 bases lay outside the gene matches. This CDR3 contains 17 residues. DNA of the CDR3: TGCGCCAGCAGCGCTACCCCGGGACAGGGGCCCACAGATACGCAGTATTTT. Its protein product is CASSATPGQGPTDTQYF.

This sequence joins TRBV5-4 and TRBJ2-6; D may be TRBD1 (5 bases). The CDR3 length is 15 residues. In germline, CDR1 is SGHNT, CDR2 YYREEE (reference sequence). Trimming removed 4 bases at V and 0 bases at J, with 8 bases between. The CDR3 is CASSPTGSGANVLTF. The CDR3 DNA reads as TGTGCCAGCAGCCCCACAGGCTCTGGGGCCAACGTCCTGACTTTC.

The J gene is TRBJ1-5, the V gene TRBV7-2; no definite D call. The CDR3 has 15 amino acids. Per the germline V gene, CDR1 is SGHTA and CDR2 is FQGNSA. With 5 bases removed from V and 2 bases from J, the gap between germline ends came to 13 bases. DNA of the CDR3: TGTGCCAGCAGCCAAGGTGTCAGTCGCAATCAGCCCCAGCATTTT. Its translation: CASSQGVSRNQPQHF.

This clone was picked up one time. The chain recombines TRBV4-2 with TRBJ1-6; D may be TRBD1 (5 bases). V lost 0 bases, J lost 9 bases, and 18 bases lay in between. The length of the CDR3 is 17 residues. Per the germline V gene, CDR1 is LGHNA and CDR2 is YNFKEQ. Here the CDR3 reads CASSQDGLKRGGSPLHF. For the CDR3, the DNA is TGTGCCAGCAGCCAAGATGGACTAAAGCGGGGCGGTTCACCCCTCCACTTT.

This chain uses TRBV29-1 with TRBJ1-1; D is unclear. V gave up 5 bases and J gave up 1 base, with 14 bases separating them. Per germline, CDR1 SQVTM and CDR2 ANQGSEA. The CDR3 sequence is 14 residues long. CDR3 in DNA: TGCAGCGTTCTGCCCCCCCCATCGAACACTGAAGCTTTCTTT. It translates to CSVLPPPSNTEAFF.

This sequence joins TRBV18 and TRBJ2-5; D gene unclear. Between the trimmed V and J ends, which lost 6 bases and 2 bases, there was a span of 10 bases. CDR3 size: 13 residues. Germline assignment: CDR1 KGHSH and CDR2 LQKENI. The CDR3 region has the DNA TGTGCCAGCTCGCGCGCCTTACAAGAGACCCAGTACTTC. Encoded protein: CASSRALQETQYF.

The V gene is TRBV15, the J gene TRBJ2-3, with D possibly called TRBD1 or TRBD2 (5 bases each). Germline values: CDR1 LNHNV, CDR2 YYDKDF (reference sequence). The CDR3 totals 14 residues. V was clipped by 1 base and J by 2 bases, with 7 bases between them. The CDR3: CATSRGGITDTQYF. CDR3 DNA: TGTGCCACCAGCAGAGGGGGGATCACAGATACGCAGTATTTT.

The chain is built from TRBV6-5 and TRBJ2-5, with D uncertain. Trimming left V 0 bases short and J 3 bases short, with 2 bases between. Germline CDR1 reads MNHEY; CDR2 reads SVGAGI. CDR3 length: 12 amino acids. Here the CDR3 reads CASSYSKETQYF. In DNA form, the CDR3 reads TGTGCCAGCAGTTACTCGAAAGAGACCCAGTACTTC.

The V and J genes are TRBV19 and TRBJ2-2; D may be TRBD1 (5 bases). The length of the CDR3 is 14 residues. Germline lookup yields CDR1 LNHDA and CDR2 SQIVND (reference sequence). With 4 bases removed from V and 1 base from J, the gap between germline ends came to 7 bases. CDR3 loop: CASSTGWNTGELFF. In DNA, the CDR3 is TGTGCCAGTAGTACAGGGTGGAACACCGGGGAGCTGTTTTTT. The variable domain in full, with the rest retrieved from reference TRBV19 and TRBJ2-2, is DGGITQSPKYLFRKEGQNVTLSCEQNLNHDAMYWYRQDPGQGLRLIYYSQIVNDFQKGDIAEGYSVSREKKESFPLTVTSAQKNPTAFYLCASSTGWNTGELFFGEGSRLTVL.

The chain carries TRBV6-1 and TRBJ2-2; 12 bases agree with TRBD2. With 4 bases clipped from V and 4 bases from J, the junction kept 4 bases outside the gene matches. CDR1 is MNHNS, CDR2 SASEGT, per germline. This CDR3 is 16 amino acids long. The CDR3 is CASSGALAGGTGELFF. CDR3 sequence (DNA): TGTGCCAGCAGTGGCGCACTAGCGGGAGGCACCGGGGAGCTGTTTTTT.